These 8 T cell receptor beta chains originate from one sample sequenced in a study of blood T cell repertoires in COVID-19 (dated by TCRdb to 2020 to 2022). To prepare the library, the immunoSEQ multiplex PCR assay was applied. TCRdb retrieved this table from immuneACCESS and kept in-frame rearrangements only. Not all clones are present; in checked studies, unresolved V genes account for under half, and no reason is known for the remainder. This sample lists 250,000 to 300,000 clones; about 91% were detected once. Approximately 1.2% of the sample rests with the top ten. Sequencing used PBMCs or T cells enriched from blood (not recorded which). The receptor source for this set is a human donor in a cohort exposed to, infected with or recovered from COVID-19 (not recorded which). The donor label of this sample is uncertain.

The chain is built from TRBV5-8 and TRBJ1-2; D unclear. Trimming removed 4 bases from V and 3 bases from J, with 16 bases in between. Germline-derived CDR1 and CDR2 are SGHTS and YDEGEE. The CDR3 contains 15 residues. The CDR3, as DNA: TGTGCCAGCAGCCCACGGGGTCTAAAGGACTATGGCTACACCTTC. Residues: CASSPRGLKDYGYTF. The entire variable domain, with the rest obtained from reference TRBV5-8 and TRBJ1-2, is as follows: EAGVTQSPTHLIKTRGQQATLRCSPISGHTSVYWYQQALGLGLQFLLWYDEGEERNRGNFPPRFSGRQFPNYSSELNVNALELEDSALYLCASSPRGLKDYGYTFGSGTRLTVV.

The chain has TRBV4-1 and TRBJ2-6; maybe TRBD1 (6 bases). Germline V gene sequence: CDR1 MGHRA, CDR2 YSYEKL. Between the trimmed V and J ends, which lost 0 bases and 6 bases, there was a span of 12 bases. The CDR3 totals 16 residues. The CDR3 protein is CASSQDWGPMANVLTF. CDR3 bases: TGCGCCAGCAGCCAAGACTGGGGGCCTATGGCCAACGTCCTGACTTTC.

This clone was detected once. V and J are TRBV5-4 and TRBJ2-1; D ambiguous. V lost 2 bases and J lost 4, with 13 bases in between. Germline values: CDR1 SGHNT, CDR2 YYREEE (reference sequence). This CDR3 region has 15 residues. CDR3 sequence: CASSLSSERYNEQFF. The CDR3 nucleotides are TGTGCCAGCAGCTTATCGAGCGAAAGGTACAATGAGCAGTTCTTC.

The chain joins TRBV7-4 to TRBJ1-6; D not certain. CDR3 length equals 13 residues. V was trimmed by 1 base and J by 9 bases, leaving 7 bases between them. Germline assignment: CDR1 SGHVT and CDR2 SQSDAQ. This CDR3 reads CASSLVASSPLHF. CDR3 sequence (DNA): TGTGCCAGCAGCTTAGTGGCCAGTTCACCCCTCCACTTT.

Regarding this clone: Other nucleotide sequences from this sample produce the same CDR3. V is TRBV11-2 and J is TRBJ2-3, with TRBD1 matching over 8 bases. The CDR3 has 15 residues. CDR1 and CDR2 (germline): SGHAT, FQNNGV. After removal of 5 bases from V and 3 bases from J, the junction contained 7 bases not matched to a gene. The CDR3 protein is CASSQGQGATDTQYF. The CDR3 DNA reads as TGTGCCAGCAGCCAAGGTCAGGGGGCAACAGATACGCAGTATTTT.

This chain joins TRBV5-4 and TRBJ2-3, with D perhaps TRBD2 (5 bases). V was clipped by 2 bases and J by 4 bases, with 14 bases between them. The germline CDR1 and CDR2 sequences are SGHNT and YYREEE (reference sequence). The CDR3 sequence is 15 residues long. The CDR3 DNA is TGTGCCAGCAGCTTCCAACTAGGGATTCCAGATACGCAGTATTTT. It translates to CASSFQLGIPDTQYF.

CDR3 protein: CASSVSAYNEQFF. CDR3 sequence (DNA): TGTGCCAGCAGTGTGTCGGCCTACAATGAGCAGTTCTTC. The rearrangement uses TRBV9 and TRBJ2-1; D is ambiguous. Trimming took 5 bases from V and 2 from J, leaving 8 bases between them. Germline V gene sequence: CDR1 SGDLS, CDR2 YYNGEE. The CDR3 consists of 13 residues.

The chain joins TRBV3-1 (or the pseudogene TRBV3-2) to TRBJ1-4; D may be TRBD1 (5 bases). The CDR3 covers 15 residues. With 4 bases removed from V and 0 bases from J, the gap between germline ends came to 9 bases. Germline values: CDR1 LGHDT, CDR2 YNNKEL (reference sequence). For the CDR3, the DNA is TGTGCCAGCAGCCGTAGACAGACAACTAATGAAAAACTGTTTTTT. Protein sequence: CASSRRQTTNEKLFF.